What follows are 20 T cell receptor beta chains derived from one specimen sequenced in a study of post-analysis software for immune sequencing data. Points from the study as a whole: Among a handful of TRBV segments more frequent in patients than controls were TRBV5-6, TRBV5-1 and TRBV20-1.

The TCR beta cDNA libraries contained unique molecular identifiers. Each CDR3 protein is one row after TCRdb ran MiXCR on the PCR reads. The sample gives over 700,000 distinct CDR3 sequences, less than 35% of which show up once; roughly 0.54% is in the top ten. These receptors have no known antigen. The sequencing sample was made of blood. Receptor source: a girl aged 5-17 years with multiple sclerosis.

This clonotype was observed a handful of times. The chain links TRBV7-2 to TRBJ2-3; the match to TRBD2 covers 12 bases. This CDR3 has 15 residues. V trimming: 1 base; J trimming: 11 bases; junction bases outside the gene matches: 7. The germline V gene encodes CDR1 SGHTA and CDR2 FQGNSA. CDR3 region: CASSLVAASGGEQYF. The CDR3 DNA reads as TGTGCCAGCAGCTTAGTGGCGGCTAGCGGGGGGGAGCAGTATTTT.

This clonotype has a handful of counts. In DNA form, the CDR3 reads TGCAGCGTCAAAACGACAGGGGGTCAGAACACTGAAGCTTTCTTT. Translation: CSVKTTGGQNTEAFF. J is TRBJ1-1 and V is TRBV29-1, with 9 bases identical to TRBD1. Germline V lookup: CDR1 SQVTM, CDR2 ANQGSEA. V lost 6 bases, J lost 1 base, and 9 bases stayed unmatched. The CDR3 runs to 15 residues.

This clonotype was counted between two and nine times. The chain has TRBV28 and TRBJ2-7; possible D gene TRBD1, 6 bases. The CDR3 sequence is 16 residues long. Germline CDR1 MDHEN, CDR2 SYDVKM. The V gene lost 1 base and the J gene lost 3 bases, with 16 bases spanning the gap. The CDR3 nucleotides read TGTGCCAGCAGTTTATTCTTTGTGGGGGACAACTACGAGCAGTACTTC. Amino acids: CASSLFFVGDNYEQYF.

This clonotype has a count of ten or more. The rearrangement joins TRBV5-5 to TRBJ2-1, with 10 nucleotides matching TRBD1. J was trimmed by 2 bases and V by 0 bases; bases with no gene match: 5. The CDR3 length is 17 residues. CDR1 SGHKS and CDR2 YYEKEE come from the germline V gene (reference sequence). The CDR3 sequence: CASSLARTGGTYNEQFF. The CDR3 DNA is TGTGCCAGCAGCTTGGCTCGGACAGGGGGGACCTACAATGAGCAGTTCTTC.

On this clonotype itself: The junction departs from the called germline gene at one end, perhaps through a read error. The genes are TRBV12-3 or TRBV12-4 and TRBJ2-1; 7 bases fit TRBD2. This CDR3 is 12 amino acids long. CDR3 DNA: TGTGCCAGCAGAGCGGGACGAGATGAGGAGTTTTTC. Translated, it gives CASRAGRDEEFF.

J is TRBJ2-5 and V is TRBV20-1, with TRBD2 matching over 12 bases. J lost 1 base, V lost 0 bases, and 3 bases had no gene match. The CDR3 consists of 16 residues. Germline values: CDR1 DFQATT, CDR2 SNEGSKA (reference sequence). CDR3 in amino acids: CSARDLAGGTQETQYF. The CDR3 DNA reads as TGCAGTGCTAGAGATCTAGCGGGAGGGACCCAAGAGACCCAGTACTTC.

The rearrangement links TRBV10-3 to TRBJ1-1, with D perhaps matching TRBD1 (5 bases). From germline, CDR1 is ENHRY and CDR2 SYGVKD. V dropped 10 bases and J dropped 2 bases, with 23 bases sitting between them. The CDR3 length is 16 residues. Here the CDR3 DNA reads TGTGCCACCCTGAACGGGGCTCGGGGTCCAAACACTGAAGCTTTCTTT. Translating it yields CATLNGARGPNTEAFF.

About this clonotype: A much larger clone lies a single base off, so this may be a read error. The chain employs TRBV4-3 and TRBJ2-3, with 8 nucleotides matching TRBD1. The CDR3 contains 17 residues. Looked up from germline, CDR1 is LGHNA and CDR2 is YSLEER. CDR3 sequence: CASSQVDRGLVGDTRYF. CDR3 nucleotides: TGCGCCAGCAGCCAAGTAGACAGGGGCCTTGTTGGAGATACGCGGTATTTT.

V usage is TRBV5-1 and J usage is TRBJ2-2; 7 nucleotides agree with TRBD2. Germline CDR1 is SGHRS and CDR2 is YFSETQ. V lost 4 bases to trimming and J lost 3 bases; unmatched junction nucleotides: 6. This CDR3 is built from 15 residues. For the CDR3, the DNA is TGCGCCAGCAGCCGCTCTAGCGGAGACACCGGGGAGCTGTTTTTT. As protein: CASSRSSGDTGELFF.

This chain links TRBV5-5 with TRBJ1-4; D is uncertain. With 0 bases removed from V and 0 bases from J, the gap between germline ends came to 9 bases. CDR3 size: 16 residues. Germline V gene sequence: CDR1 SGHKS, CDR2 YYEKEE (reference sequence). This CDR3 reads CASSLAISATNEKLFF. The CDR3 DNA sequence: TGTGCCAGCAGCTTGGCCATCAGCGCAACTAATGAAAAACTGTTTTTT.

The chain carries TRBV15 and TRBJ2-3; D uncertain. In germline, CDR1 is LNHNV, CDR2 YYDKDF (reference sequence). The CDR3 runs to 16 residues. Trimming left V 0 bases short and J 5 bases short, with 15 bases between. The CDR3 is CATSRDTSASGDTQYF. The CDR3 coding sequence is TGTGCCACCAGCAGAGATACATCGGCTTCAGGAGATACGCAGTATTTT. Full variable domain (outside the CDR3, taken from reference TRBV15 and TRBJ2-3): DAMVIQNPRYQVTQFGKPVTLSCSQTLNHNVMYWYQQKSSQAPKLLFHYYDKDFNNEADTPDNFQSRRPNTSFCFLDIRSPGLGDTAMYLCATSRDTSASGDTQYFGPGTRLTVL.

This clonotype came up many times. The CDR3 loop reads CASGSRGWETQYF. CDR3 DNA sequence: TGTGCCAGCGGTAGCAGGGGGTGGGAGACCCAGTACTTC. The chain carries TRBV28 and TRBJ2-5, with 7 bases fitting TRBD1. The CDR3 has 13 residues. J was trimmed by 5 bases and V by 8 bases; bases with no gene match: 8. Germline CDR1 and CDR2: MDHEN and SYDVKM.

This clonotype was observed at least ten times. This rearrangement joins TRBV5-5 to TRBJ2-7; no definite D call. Germline CDR1 reads SGHKS; CDR2 reads YYEKEE (reference sequence). This CDR3 is 12 amino acids long. V gave up 4 bases and J gave up 2 bases, with 7 bases separating them. Here the CDR3 DNA reads TGTGCCAGCAGCCTCCCCACCTACGAGCAGTACTTC. It codes for CASSLPTYEQYF.

The chain recombines TRBV12-3 or TRBV12-4 with TRBJ1-2; no definite D call. Trimming took 6 bases from V and 8 from J, leaving 13 bases between them. This CDR3 has 12 residues. The CDR3 DNA reads TGTGCCAGCAGCGCATCCGTAGGGGGCTACACCTTC. This translates into CASSASVGGYTF.

CDR3 DNA: TGTGCCAGCAGCCCGGATAGCGGGAGCAGCACAGATACGCAGTATTTT. Protein product: CASSPDSGSSTDTQYF. This chain uses TRBV7-2 with TRBJ2-3; 9 bases map to TRBD2. Germline assignment: CDR1 SGHTA and CDR2 FQGNSA. The CDR3 runs to 16 residues. After removal of 5 bases from V and 0 bases from J, the junction contained 6 bases not matched to a gene.

The chain is built from TRBV18 and TRBJ2-5, with 10 bases identical to TRBD1. Per germline, CDR1 KGHSH and CDR2 LQKENI. V lost 3 bases and J lost 11; bases outside the gene matches: 12. The CDR3 spans 15 residues. Here the CDR3 reads CASSPRQGANNEQYF. CDR3 nucleotide sequence: TGTGCCAGCTCACCGAGACAGGGGGCTAACAATGAGCAGTACTTC.

The chain carries TRBV11-1 and TRBJ2-3, with D possibly matching TRBD1 (6 bases). CDR3 length equals 14 residues. Trimming left V 5 bases short and J 2 bases short, with 11 bases between. The V gene's germline CDR1 is SGHAT and CDR2 FQDESV (reference sequence). This CDR3 is CASSPGADTDTQYF. The CDR3 DNA reads as TGTGCCAGCAGCCCAGGGGCCGACACAGATACGCAGTATTTT.

The chain uses TRBV5-1 and TRBJ1-5; D call uncertain. The CDR3 extends over 13 amino acids. Trimming pared 0 bases from V and 4 bases from J, leaving 5 bases between. The germline V gene has CDR1 SGHRS and CDR2 YFSETQ. The CDR3, as DNA: TGCGCCAGCAGCTTGGACAGAAATCAGCCCCAGCATTTT. It encodes CASSLDRNQPQHF.

This clonotype has just a few counts. The chain uses TRBV3-1 and TRBJ2-7; 11 nucleotides align to TRBD1. Per the germline V gene, CDR1 is LGHDT and CDR2 is YNNKEL (reference sequence). V was pared by 5 bases and J by 7 bases, with 7 bases of the junction left unmatched. The CDR3 is 14 residues long. The CDR3 DNA reads as TGTGCCAGCAGCACCGGGACAGGGGGTCAGGAGCAGTACTTC. Its protein is CASSTGTGGQEQYF.

V and J are TRBV29-1 and TRBJ2-3; the D gene is possibly TRBD2 (5 bases). CDR3 length: 15 amino acids. V dropped 1 base and J dropped 0 bases, with 11 bases sitting between them. CDR1 is SQVTM and CDR2 is ANQGSEA in the germline V gene. As DNA, the CDR3 is TGCAGCGTTGAAGCTCGGGGTGGAAGCACAGATACGCAGTATTTT. It translates to CSVEARGGSTDTQYF.